The 27 T cell receptor beta chains below come from one sample, sequenced in a study of Graves' ophthalmopathy and Graves' hyperthyroidism. TCR beta CDR3 amplification used RNA transcripts. HTBI-primed RT-PCR formed the first round, and a multiplex PCR formed the second. TCRdb re-called the multiplex PCR reads through MiXCR, storing one row per CDR3 protein. The sample includes tens of thousands of distinct CDR3 sequences, 45% to 55% seen only once; the top ten take 4.5% to 5%. The specimen sequenced was peripheral blood. These receptors were collected from an adult woman with Graves' ophthalmopathy.

In its sample, this clonotype ranks as medium-sized (0.01 to 0.1%). The chain couples TRBV20-1 to TRBJ2-7; 8 bases match TRBD2. Germline loops: CDR1 DFQATT, CDR2 SNEGSKA (reference sequence). This CDR3 has 11 residues. Trimming took 5 bases from V and 9 from J; bases not matched to a gene: 6. The CDR3 spells CSAPAGVGQYF. The CDR3, as DNA: TGCAGTGCTCCAGCGGGAGTGGGGCAGTACTTC.

There are many counts of this clonotype. The CDR3 DNA is TGCGCCAGCAGCCAAGGGACCAGCGGAACCTACGAGCAGTACTTC. It codes for CASSQGTSGTYEQYF. This rearrangement joins TRBV4-1 to TRBJ2-7, with D perhaps TRBD2 (5 bases). Trimming cost V 1 base and J 2 bases, with 12 bases left between them. The CDR3 consists of 15 residues. The V gene's germline CDR1 is MGHRA and CDR2 YSYEKL.

This clonotype appeared many times. A much more abundant neighbour one base away suggests this may be a read error. The V gene is TRBV19, the J gene TRBJ2-2; the match to TRBD1 covers 8 bases. The CDR3 sequence is 14 residues long. Germline trimming cut 5 bases from V and 6 bases from J; bases unmatched to any gene: 5. In germline, CDR1 is LNHDA, CDR2 SQIVND (reference sequence). CDR3 in amino acids: CASSAQQGAGELFF. DNA of the CDR3: TGTGCCAGTAGTGCCCAACAGGGGGCCGGGGAGCTGTTTTTT.

The rearrangement uses TRBV20-1 and TRBJ2-1; 15 bases agree with TRBD2. The germline CDR1 and CDR2 sequences are DFQATT and SNEGSKA (reference sequence). The CDR3 totals 14 residues. J was trimmed by 13 bases and V by 6 bases; bases with no gene match: 10. The CDR3 loop reads CSAGTSGRNYGQFF. The CDR3 DNA is TGCAGTGCGGGGACTAGCGGGAGGAATTATGGACAGTTCTTC.

This clonotype has ten or more counts. This chain links TRBV28 with TRBJ2-5; no reliable D call. Germline values: CDR1 MDHEN, CDR2 SYDVKM. CDR3 length: 14 amino acids. V lost 10 bases to trimming and J lost 3 bases, with 18 bases between them. DNA for the CDR3: TGTGCCACCCAGTGGGATTTGGGTAAAGAGACCCAGTACTTC. Translating gives CATQWDLGKETQYF.

This clonotype was counted many times. The chain has TRBV20-1 and TRBJ2-1, with D perhaps TRBD2 (6 bases). The germline gives CDR1 DFQATT, CDR2 SNEGSKA (reference sequence). The V gene lost 3 bases and the J gene lost 3 bases, with 12 bases spanning the gap. The CDR3 extends over 14 amino acids. The CDR3 reads CSARTGTDYNEQFF. The CDR3 nucleotides read TGCAGTGCTAGGACCGGGACTGACTACAATGAGCAGTTCTTC.

With respect to this clonotype: The germline gene is not matched at one end of the junction; a read error may be the cause. The chain recombines TRBV7-9 with TRBJ1-1; TRBD1 matches 9 bases. The V gene's germline CDR1 is SEHNR and CDR2 FQNEAQ (reference sequence). This CDR3 has 16 amino acids. The CDR3 DNA reads TGTGCCAGCAGGAATACGGACAGGGGACTGAACACTGAAGCTTCCTTT. Translating it yields CASRNTDRGLNTEASF.

This clonotype was found many times. V is TRBV7-2 and J is TRBJ1-1; D is ambiguous. CDR1 is SGHTA and CDR2 is FQGNSA in the germline V gene. Trimming cost V 6 bases and J 0 bases, with 8 bases left between them. CDR3 length: 13 residues. The CDR3 sequence is CASSSTLNTEAFF. The DNA of the CDR3 is TGTGCCAGCAGTTCCACCCTGAACACTGAAGCTTTCTTT.

This rearrangement joins TRBV7-9 to TRBJ2-1; D is possibly TRBD1 (5 bases). Trimming pared 5 bases from V and 4 bases from J, leaving 15 bases between. Germline-derived CDR1 and CDR2 are SEHNR and FQNEAQ (reference sequence). The CDR3 runs to 15 residues. CDR3 region: CASSRDLQVYNEQFF. As DNA, the CDR3 is TGTGCCAGCAGCCGAGACTTACAGGTATACAATGAGCAGTTCTTC. The variable domain in full, completed from reference TRBV7-9 and TRBJ2-1, reads DTGVSQNPRHKITKRGQNVTFRCDPISEHNRLYWYRQTLGQGPEFLTYFQNEAQLEKSRLLSDRFSAERPKGSFSTLEIQRTEQGDSAMYLCASSRDLQVYNEQFFGPGTRLTVL.

This clonotype came up many times. The chain has TRBV7-2 and TRBJ1-1; D uncertain. The germline V and J ends were trimmed by 3 bases and 5 bases, with 19 bases remaining between them. Germline CDR1 SGHTA, CDR2 FQGNSA. CDR3 length: 16 residues. This CDR3 reads CASSFTGGALGTEAFF. The CDR3 DNA reads TGTGCCAGCAGCTTTACGGGAGGCGCCCTGGGGACTGAAGCTTTCTTT.

This clonotype has at least ten counts. The CDR3 DNA reads as TGTGCCAGCAGCCCCACCCCTCGGATGAACACTGAAGCTTTCTTT. Its protein is CASSPTPRMNTEAFF. This chain uses TRBV7-3 with TRBJ1-1; D remains unclear. V was clipped by 5 bases and J by 0 bases, with 13 bases between them. This CDR3 is 15 amino acids long. Per germline, CDR1 SGHTA and CDR2 FQGTGA.

Concerning this clonotype: Since no conserved phenylalanine or tryptophan closes the CDR3, a read error is the likely cause. The rearrangement joins TRBV10-3 to TRBJ1-2; D is possibly TRBD1 (5 bases). Looked up from germline, CDR1 is ENHRY and CDR2 is SYGVKD. CDR3 length equals 15 residues. The V and J ends lost 3 bases and 0 bases respectively, with 11 bases between them. The CDR3 is CAISDGAEANYGYTI. The CDR3 DNA sequence: TGTGCCATCAGTGACGGGGCTGAAGCTAACTATGGCTACACCATC.

This chain joins TRBV20-1 and TRBJ2-5, with TRBD2 matching over 7 bases. From germline, CDR1 is DFQATT and CDR2 SNEGSKA (reference sequence). J was trimmed by 4 bases and V by 6 bases; bases with no gene match: 8. This CDR3 region has 13 residues. CDR3 DNA sequence: TGCAGTGCGACCTTAGGCGGGAGAGAGACCCAGTACTTC. Its protein is CSATLGGRETQYF.

On this clonotype itself: Since no conserved phenylalanine or tryptophan closes the CDR3, a read error is the likely cause. No DNA is shown, since the ends of the CDR3 on it are uncertain; the CDR3 is the one TCRdb lists. CDR3 sequence reads: CATSDWGFNTGELSL. V is TRBV24-1 and J is TRBJ2-2; the table's D call, TRBD1, was not checked against the DNA. Ends included, the CDR3 has 15 residues. Germline CDR1 reads KGHDR; CDR2 reads SFDVKD.

This clonotype has just one count. The chain employs TRBV10-3 and TRBJ2-7, with TRBD1 matching over 8 bases. V lost 10 bases, J lost 4 bases, and 9 bases stayed unmatched. Germline V lookup: CDR1 ENHRY, CDR2 SYGVKD. The CDR3 runs to 13 residues. CDR3 sequence (DNA): TGTGCCACCCAAGGGACAGGCCTTTACGAGCAGTACTTC. It translates to CATQGTGLYEQYF.

This clonotype showed up many times. The chain joins TRBV20-1 to TRBJ2-1, with D unresolved. The length of the CDR3 is 14 residues. Looked up from germline, CDR1 is DFQATT and CDR2 is SNEGSKA (reference sequence). V was cut by 0 bases and J by 4 bases, with 10 bases left in between. The CDR3 bases are TGCAGTGCTAGAGATCGATTGGAATACAATGAGCAGTTCTTC. Protein product: CSARDRLEYNEQFF.

This clonotype was seen ten or more times. This rearrangement joins TRBV11-3 to TRBJ2-5; tentative D call: TRBD2 (5 bases). CDR1 is SGHNT, CDR2 YENEEA, per germline. The germline V and J ends were trimmed by 2 bases and 2 bases, with 6 bases remaining between them. CDR3 length equals 13 residues. The CDR3 spells CASSLKRQETQYF. The CDR3 DNA sequence: TGTGCCAGCAGCTTAAAGCGGCAAGAGACCCAGTACTTC.

Notes on this clonotype: An end of the junction does not agree with germline; a read error may underlie this. The rearrangement joins TRBV7-9 to TRBJ2-6; tentatively, D is TRBD1 (5 bases). The V gene's germline CDR1 is SEHNR and CDR2 FQNEAQ (reference sequence). The CDR3 totals 17 residues. The CDR3 DNA sequence: TGTGCCGGCAGCTCTGCAGGGATAGCTGCCGGGGCCAACGTCCTGACTTTC. Its translation: CAGSSAGIAAGANVLTF.

The chain joins TRBV5-4 to TRBJ1-4, with a weak D call TRBD1 (5 bases). The V end lost 6 bases, the J end lost 5 bases, and 20 bases lay between the germline ends. The CDR3 is 16 amino acids. Germline loops: CDR1 SGHNT, CDR2 YYREEE (reference sequence). Here the CDR3 DNA reads TGTGCCAGCACCCAATCTGACAGATCGGAAAATGAAAAACTGTTTTTT. Translating gives CASTQSDRSENEKLFF.

Judged by abundance, this clonotype is medium-sized. The chain couples TRBV29-1 to TRBJ1-2; TRBD1 aligns across 9 bases. In germline, CDR1 is SQVTM, CDR2 ANQGSEA. The CDR3 length is 13 residues. Unmatched junction bases numbered 9, after V lost 6 bases and J lost 7 bases. This CDR3 reads CSVGDRAWGGYTF. DNA of the CDR3: TGCAGCGTCGGGGACAGGGCTTGGGGTGGCTACACCTTC.

The sample holds many counts of this clonotype. V is TRBV6-2 or TRBV6-3 and J is TRBJ2-7; 7 bases map to TRBD1. The CDR3 is made up of 16 amino acids. The germline gives CDR1 MNHEY, CDR2 SVGEGT. Trimming removed 5 bases from V and 2 bases from J; junction bases left unmatched: 12. CDR3 loop: CASSKIGDSTTYEQYF. CDR3 nucleotide sequence: TGTGCCAGCAGTAAGATCGGGGACAGTACTACCTACGAGCAGTACTTC.

This clonotype is labeled as medium-sized. The chain recombines TRBV25-1 with TRBJ2-1, with 7 bases aligning to TRBD2. V lost 4 bases, J lost 3 bases, and 9 bases stayed unmatched. Germline lookup yields CDR1 MGHDK and CDR2 SYGVNS. This CDR3 spans 16 amino acids. The CDR3 protein is CASSGPRGGSYNEQFF. The CDR3 region has the DNA TGTGCCAGCAGTGGCCCTAGGGGCGGGAGCTACAATGAGCAGTTCTTC.

This clonotype has ten or more counts. V usage is TRBV20-1 and J usage is TRBJ2-5, with TRBD2 matching 8 bases. From germline, CDR1 is DFQATT and CDR2 SNEGSKA (reference sequence). The CDR3 is made up of 15 amino acids. J gave up 1 base and V 3 bases, and 7 bases lay outside the gene matches. CDR3 amino acids: CSASSSGLAQETQYF. The CDR3 DNA follows: TGCAGTGCTAGTTCTAGCGGGCTTGCCCAAGAGACCCAGTACTTC.

The V and J genes are TRBV7-2 and TRBJ2-1; 9 bases are a match to TRBD2. Per germline, CDR1 SGHTA and CDR2 FQGNSA. The CDR3 sequence is 17 residues long. Trimming cost V 7 bases and J 5 bases; bases outside gene matches: 15. CDR3 sequence reads: CASTLSAGGREDNEQFF. The CDR3 DNA sequence: TGTGCCAGCACGCTCTCGGCAGGCGGGAGGGAAGACAATGAGCAGTTCTTC.

This clonotype was picked up many times. This sequence joins TRBV9 and TRBJ2-1; 9 positions match TRBD2. Trimming at V came to 7 bases and at J to 8 bases, leaving 10 bases not matched to a gene. The germline gives CDR1 SGDLS, CDR2 YYNGEE. The CDR3 contains 14 residues. The CDR3 coding sequence is TGTGCCAGCTCGAGTGCTAGCGGGATTTATGAGCAGTTCTTC. Translation: CASSSASGIYEQFF.

Remarks on this clonotype: At one of its ends the junction is not consistent with the germline gene, which may arise from a read error. This chain links TRBV7-2 with TRBJ2-7; D unclear. The germline V gene has CDR1 SGHTA and CDR2 FQGNSA. This CDR3 spans 17 amino acids. CDR3 amino acids: CASSQEWVSSLDYEQYF. The CDR3 coding sequence is TGCGCCAGCAGCCAAGAATGGGTCAGCAGTTTAGACTACGAGCAGTACTTC.

There are many counts of this clonotype. The chain carries TRBV4-2 and TRBJ2-1; 11 nucleotides agree with TRBD2. There are 17 residues in the CDR3. J lost 5 bases, V lost 0 bases, and 6 bases had no gene match. Germline-derived CDR1 and CDR2 are LGHNA and YNFKEQ. CDR3 loop: CASSQDGPGLADNEQFF. CDR3 nucleotides: TGTGCCAGCAGCCAAGATGGCCCGGGACTAGCGGACAATGAGCAGTTCTTC.